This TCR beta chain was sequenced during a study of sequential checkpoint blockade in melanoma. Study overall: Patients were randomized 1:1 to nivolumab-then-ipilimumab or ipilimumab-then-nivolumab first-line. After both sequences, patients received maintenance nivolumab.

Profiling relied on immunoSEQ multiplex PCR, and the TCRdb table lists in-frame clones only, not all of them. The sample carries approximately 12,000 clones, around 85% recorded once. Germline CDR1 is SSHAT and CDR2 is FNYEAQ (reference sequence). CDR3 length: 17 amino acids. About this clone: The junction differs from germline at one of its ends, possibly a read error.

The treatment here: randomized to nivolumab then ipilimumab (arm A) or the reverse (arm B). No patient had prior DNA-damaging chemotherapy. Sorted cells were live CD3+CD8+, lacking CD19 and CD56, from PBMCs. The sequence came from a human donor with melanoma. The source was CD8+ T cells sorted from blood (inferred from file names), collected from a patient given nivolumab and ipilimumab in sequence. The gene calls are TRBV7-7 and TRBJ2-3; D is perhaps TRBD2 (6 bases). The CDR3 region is CASSPDSGGFGTDTQYF. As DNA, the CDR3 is TGTGCTAGCAGCCCAGACTCCGGGGGATTCGGTACAGATACGCAGTATTTT.